This entry lists 18 T cell receptor beta chains sequenced from one sample in a study of read filtering for tumor transcriptome and immune sequencing. Molecular barcoded adaptors covering alpha/delta and beta/gamma chains were used on 400 to 450 ng RNA. TCRdb independently ran MiXCR on the reads; one entry per CDR3 protein. The data contain around 140,000 distinct CDR3 sequences, 13% of them singletons. Source material: a population of CD138-negative cells sorted from bone marrow. The receptors were gathered from a donor at least 40 years old with multiple myeloma.

This clonotype was seen ten or more times. The chain is built from TRBV19 and TRBJ1-5; 7 bases match TRBD1. The V and J ends lost 1 base and 7 bases, in that order; junction bases with no gene match: 10. The CDR3 extends over 16 amino acids. The germline gives CDR1 LNHDA, CDR2 SQIVND (reference sequence). CDR3 sequence reads: CASSIGRGGAEQPQHF. As DNA, the CDR3 is TGTGCCAGTAGTATAGGGAGAGGGGGCGCGGAACAGCCCCAGCATTTT.

Of note for this clonotype: The final CDR3 position lacks the conserved phenylalanine or tryptophan, pointing to a likely read error. V gene TRBV20-1 combines with J gene TRBJ2-1, with TRBD2 identical over 9 bases. The V segment lost 3 bases and the J segment 4 bases; nucleotides outside the gene matches: 7. The CDR3 contains 15 residues. The germline gives CDR1 DFQATT, CDR2 SNEGSKA (reference sequence). CDR3 nucleotides: TGCAGTGCTAGGGGGGCTAGCGGGACATACAATGAGCAGTTCTCC. This gives the protein CSARGASGTYNEQFS.

This clonotype appeared many times. The J gene is TRBJ2-3, the V gene TRBV20-1; 10 positions match TRBD2. The germline CDR1 and CDR2 sequences are DFQATT and SNEGSKA (reference sequence). V lost 3 bases, J lost 3 bases, and 3 bases stayed unmatched. CDR3 length equals 14 residues. DNA of the CDR3: TGCAGTGCTAGGGCTAGCGGGAGTACAGATACGCAGTATTTT. Translation gives CSARASGSTDTQYF.

Ten or more counts support this clonotype. The V gene is TRBV6-2 or TRBV6-3, the J gene TRBJ2-5; D possibly corresponds to TRBD2 (5 bases). Trimming cost V 6 bases and J 4 bases, with 12 bases left between them. In germline, CDR1 is MNHEY, CDR2 SVGEGT. The CDR3 has 13 amino acids. The DNA of the CDR3 is TGTGCCAGCAGCTACAGACTACGAGAGACCCAGTACTTC. Translating gives CASSYRLRETQYF.

This clonotype was counted a few times. The chain couples TRBV15 to TRBJ1-5, with D perhaps matching TRBD1 (5 bases). The CDR3 consists of 14 residues. The V end lost 4 bases, the J end lost 3 bases, and 10 bases lay between the germline ends. The germline CDR1 and CDR2 sequences are LNHNV and YYDKDF (reference sequence). The CDR3 loop is CATSKDSNNQPQHF. DNA of the CDR3: TGTGCCACCAGCAAAGACAGTAACAATCAGCCCCAGCATTTT.

This clonotype was counted many times. This chain joins TRBV6-1 and TRBJ2-2, with a possible D match to TRBD2 (6 bases). CDR1 and CDR2 from the germline V gene are MNHNS and SASEGT. The V end lost 2 bases, the J end lost 1 base, and 14 bases lay between the germline ends. The length of the CDR3 is 17 residues. Written as DNA, the CDR3 is TGTGCCAGCAGTGAAACGAGGGGACTGGGGAACACCGGGGAGCTGTTTTTT. Translated: CASSETRGLGNTGELFF.

This rearrangement joins TRBV3-1 to TRBJ2-5; 7 bases fit TRBD2. After removal of 8 bases from V and 5 bases from J, the junction contained 2 bases not matched to a gene. CDR3 length: 11 amino acids. Germline V gives CDR1 LGHDT, CDR2 YNNKEL (reference sequence). CDR3 DNA sequence: TGTGCCAGCGGGAGGGATGAGACCCAGTACTTC. Its translation: CASGRDETQYF.

This clonotype was seen a few times. The rearrangement uses TRBV7-8 and TRBJ2-1; D is possibly TRBD1 or TRBD2 (5 bases each). The CDR3 length is 17 residues. CDR1 is SGHVS and CDR2 is FQNEAQ in the germline V gene. The V gene lost 4 bases and the J gene lost 0 bases, with 16 bases spanning the gap. CDR3 protein: CASSWGTHPSSYNEQFF. Here the CDR3 DNA reads TGTGCCAGCAGCTGGGGGACGCACCCCAGCTCCTACAATGAGCAGTTCTTC.

This clonotype was seen only a few times. V and J are TRBV13 and TRBJ1-1, with D possibly matching TRBD1 (6 bases). The CDR3 runs to 15 residues. In germline, CDR1 is PRHDT, CDR2 FYEKMQ (reference sequence). The V end was cut by 6 bases, the J end by 1 base, with 15 bases between. The CDR3 reads CASRPNPGENTEAFF. CDR3 nucleotide sequence: TGTGCCAGCAGACCCAACCCAGGGGAGAACACTGAAGCTTTCTTT.

The chain employs TRBV29-1 and TRBJ2-2; D is perhaps TRBD1 (6 bases). Germline assignment: CDR1 SQVTM and CDR2 ANQGSEA. This CDR3 contains 19 residues. Trimming stripped 6 bases from V and 5 bases from J, with 31 bases between. DNA for the CDR3: TGCAGCGTGGGGCCGGAAAGTTCAAACAGGGCCCCGTGGACCGGGGAGCTGTTTTTT. Translated: CSVGPESSNRAPWTGELFF.

This clonotype was detected many times. J is TRBJ2-1 and V is TRBV7-2, with 13 bases that match TRBD2. V was pared by 5 bases and J by 6 bases, with 10 bases of the junction left unmatched. Per germline, CDR1 SGHTA and CDR2 FQGNSA. CDR3 length: 17 residues. CDR3 amino acids: CASSPTLLAGGANEQFF. In DNA, the CDR3 is TGTGCCAGCAGCCCCACCCTACTAGCGGGAGGGGCCAATGAGCAGTTCTTC.

This clonotype was seen repeatedly, ten times or more. The V call is TRBV5-6, the J call TRBJ2-1; D uncertain. The V and J ends lost 4 bases and 7 bases respectively, with 9 bases between them. Looked up from germline, CDR1 is SGHDT and CDR2 is YYEEEE. The CDR3 extends over 12 amino acids. This CDR3 reads CASSPSWNEQFF. CDR3 bases: TGTGCCAGCAGCCCCTCCTGGAATGAGCAGTTCTTC.

Points on this clonotype: A much larger clone lies one base from this, so it may be a read error. This chain joins TRBV24-1 and TRBJ2-2; a possible D gene is TRBD2 (6 bases). This CDR3 is built from 15 residues. The germline V gene encodes CDR1 KGHDR and CDR2 SFDVKD. Here the CDR3 reads CATSDLNLARGEPFF. The CDR3 nucleotides are TGTGCCACCAGTGATTTGAACCTAGCTCGCGGGGAGCCGTTTTTT.

This clonotype has ten or more counts. The V call is TRBV14, the J call TRBJ1-1; D perhaps matches TRBD1 (5 bases). CDR1 and CDR2 (germline): SGHDN, FVKESK. The V gene lost 1 base and the J gene lost 5 bases, with 14 bases spanning the gap. This CDR3 comprises 15 residues. CDR3 protein: CASSQGSGGWTEAFF. The CDR3 DNA sequence: TGTGCCAGCAGCCAAGGCTCGGGGGGATGGACTGAAGCTTTCTTT.

This clonotype was seen a handful of times. A read error may be the cause here, since a much bigger clone is one base away. V gene TRBV20-1 combines with J gene TRBJ2-3; D may be TRBD1 or TRBD2 (5 bases each). Germline V gene data show CDR1 as DFQATT and CDR2 as SNEGSKA (reference sequence). The CDR3 has 15 residues. Trimming removed 0 bases at V and 2 bases at J, with 12 bases between. CDR3 region: CSARETVRATDTQYF. Written as DNA, the CDR3 is TGCAGTGCTAGAGAGACAGTGAGGGCCACAGATACGCAGTATTTT.

This clonotype was counted ten times or more. The V call is TRBV7-2, the J call TRBJ1-4; the match to TRBD1 covers 12 bases. The J segment lost 0 bases and the V segment lost 6 bases, leaving 11 bases of the junction unmatched. Germline CDR1 SGHTA, CDR2 FQGNSA. The CDR3 has 19 amino acids. The CDR3 DNA is TGTGCCAGCAGTCCGAGGGACAGGGGGCGTTTGACAACTAATGAAAAACTGTTTTTT. Translated, it gives CASSPRDRGRLTTNEKLFF.

Notes on this clonotype: No conserved phenylalanine or tryptophan ends this CDR3, so it is likely a read error. The chain joins TRBV20-1 to TRBJ2-3, with D uncertain. Looked up from germline, CDR1 is DFQATT and CDR2 is SNEGSKA (reference sequence). Trimming stripped 0 bases from V and 2 bases from J, with 3 bases between. The CDR3 has 12 residues. The CDR3 region is CSARDLTDTQYL. In nucleotides, the CDR3 is TGCAGTGCTAGAGATCTCACAGATACGCAGTATCTT.

This clonotype was observed at least ten times. The chain carries TRBV7-8 and TRBJ2-1, with D maybe TRBD2 (5 bases). The germline V gene has CDR1 SGHVS and CDR2 FQNEAQ. This CDR3 contains 16 residues. Trimming cost V 0 bases and J 4 bases, with 13 bases left between them. DNA of the CDR3: TGTGCCAGCAGCTTAGCGGGCCAGCGGAGGTACAATGAGCAGTTCTTC. It translates to CASSLAGQRRYNEQFF.